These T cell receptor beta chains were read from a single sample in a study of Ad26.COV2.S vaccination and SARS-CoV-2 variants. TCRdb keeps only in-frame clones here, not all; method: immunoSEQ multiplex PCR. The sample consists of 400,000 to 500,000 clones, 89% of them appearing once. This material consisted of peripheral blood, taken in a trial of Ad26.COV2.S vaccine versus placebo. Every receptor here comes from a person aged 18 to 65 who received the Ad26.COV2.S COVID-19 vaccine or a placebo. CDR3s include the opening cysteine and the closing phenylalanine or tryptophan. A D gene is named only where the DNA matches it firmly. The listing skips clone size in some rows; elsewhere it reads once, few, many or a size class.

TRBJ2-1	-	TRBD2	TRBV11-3	CASSLGLAFNGVQFF	TGTGCCAGCAGCTTAGGACTAGCTTTCAATGGGGTGCAGTTCTTC
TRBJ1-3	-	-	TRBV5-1	CASSLMYFGGNTIYF	TGCGCCAGCAGCTTGATGTATTTCGGAGGAAACACCATATATTTT
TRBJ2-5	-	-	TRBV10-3	CAISEVADQETQYF	TGTGCCATCAGTGAGGTGGCAGACCAAGAGACCCAGTACTTC
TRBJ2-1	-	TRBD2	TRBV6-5	CASRRAGDDNEQFF	TGTGCCAGCAGGAGAGCGGGAGATGACAATGAGCAGTTCTTC
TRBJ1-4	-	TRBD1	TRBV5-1	CASSHRGFNEKLFF	TGCGCCAGCAGCCACAGGGGTTTTAATGAAAAACTGTTTTTT
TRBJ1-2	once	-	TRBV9	CASSVGNYGYTF	TGTGCCAGCAGCGTAGGTAACTATGGCTACACCTTC
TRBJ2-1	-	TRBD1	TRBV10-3	CAIDRGIGNEQFF	TGTGCCATTGACAGGGGGATCGGGAATGAGCAGTTCTTC
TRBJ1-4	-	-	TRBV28	CASSNSPTNEKLFF	TGTGCCAGCAGCAACAGCCCAACTAATGAAAAACTGTTTTTT
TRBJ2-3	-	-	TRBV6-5	CASRQGSADTQYF	TGTGCCAGCAGACAGGGAAGCGCAGATACGCAGTATTTT
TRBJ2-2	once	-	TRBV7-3	CASSLTMGAPGELFF	TGTGCCAGCAGCTTAACAATGGGGGCTCCCGGGGAGCTGTTTTTT
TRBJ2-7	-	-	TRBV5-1	CASSLGGHRYEQYF	TGCGCCAGCAGCTTGGGAGGGCACCGCTACGAGCAGTACTTC
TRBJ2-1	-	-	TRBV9	CASRAAGAYNEQFF	TGTGCCAGCAGAGCGGCGGGGGCTTACAATGAGCAGTTCTTC
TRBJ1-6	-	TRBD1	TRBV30	CAWRQQGAGNSPLHF	TGTGCCTGGAGGCAACAGGGGGCAGGAAATTCACCCCTCCACTTT
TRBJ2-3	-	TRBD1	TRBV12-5	CASGQGSSTDTQYF	TGTGCTAGTGGACAGGGGTCTAGCACAGATACGCAGTATTTT
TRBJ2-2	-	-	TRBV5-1	CASSFNEGSTGELFF	TGCGCCAGCAGCTTTAATGAGGGATCCACCGGGGAGCTGTTTTTT
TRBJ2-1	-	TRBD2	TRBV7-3	CASSSSGVSYNEQFF	TGTGCCAGCAGCTCTAGCGGGGTCTCCTACAATGAGCAGTTCTTC
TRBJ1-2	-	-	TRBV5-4	CASSRDAGEGYTF	TGTGCCAGCAGCCGGGATGCAGGTGAGGGCTACACCTTC
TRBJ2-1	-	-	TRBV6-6	CASSYWGNEQFF	TGTGCCAGCAGTTACTGGGGGAATGAGCAGTTCTTC
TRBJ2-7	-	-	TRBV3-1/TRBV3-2	CASSPGPVVAYEQYF	TGTGCCAGCAGCCCGGGACCCGTGGTGGCATACGAGCAGTACTTC
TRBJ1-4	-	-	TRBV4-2	CASSHFELGDEKLFF	TGTGCCAGCAGCCATTTCGAGTTGGGGGATGAAAAACTGTTTTTT
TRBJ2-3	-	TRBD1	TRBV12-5	CASGLTGADTQYF	TGTGCTAGTGGTTTAACAGGGGCAGATACGCAGTATTTT
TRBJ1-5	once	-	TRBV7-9	CASSLSGDQPQHF	TGTGCCAGCAGCTTATCAGGGGATCAGCCCCAGCATTTT
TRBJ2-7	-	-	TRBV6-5	CASSYSDPRNPYEQYF	TGTGCCAGCAGTTACTCAGACCCCCGCAACCCCTACGAGCAGTACTTC
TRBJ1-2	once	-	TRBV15	CATSGHNYGYTF	TGTGCCACCAGCGGACATAACTATGGCTACACCTTC
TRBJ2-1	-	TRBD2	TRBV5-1	CASSPGTATLAGGPRDEQFF	TGCGCCAGCAGCCCCGGGACAGCTACTTTAGCGGGAGGGCCGAGGGATGAGCAGTTCTTC
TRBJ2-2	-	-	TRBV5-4	CASSLGGALTGELFF	TGTGCCAGCAGCTTGGGGGGGGCTCTCACCGGGGAGCTGTTTTTT
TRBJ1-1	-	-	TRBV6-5	CASFPAEGLGTEAFF	TGTGCCAGCTTCCCTGCTGAGGGGCTTGGCACTGAAGCTTTCTTT
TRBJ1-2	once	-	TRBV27	CASSSADRRRNGYTF	TGTGCCAGCAGCTCTGCGGATCGTAGGAGGAATGGCTACACCTTC
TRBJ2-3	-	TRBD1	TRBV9	CASSAQGQGGIDTQYF	TGTGCCAGCAGCGCACAGGGACAGGGAGGGATAGATACGCAGTATTTT
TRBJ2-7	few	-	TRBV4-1	CASSQVGPRGTYEQYF	TGCGCCAGCAGCCAAGTGGGGCCTCGAGGAACCTACGAGCAGTACTTC
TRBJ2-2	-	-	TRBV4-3	CASSQGGGGEWVLAGELFF	TGCGCCAGCAGCCAGGGCGGAGGGGGGGAATGGGTCCTTGCCGGTGAGCTGTTTTTT
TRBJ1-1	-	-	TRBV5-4	CASSFGGAGRTEAFF	TGTGCCAGCAGCTTTGGGGGGGCAGGGCGAACTGAAGCTTTCTTT
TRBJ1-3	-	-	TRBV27	CASSPLGRTTGNTIYF	TGTGCCAGCAGTCCCCTGGGACGGACTACGGGAAACACCATATATTTT
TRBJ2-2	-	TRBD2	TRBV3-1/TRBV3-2	CASSRTFSGNAGELFF	TGTGCCAGCAGCCGAACTTTTAGCGGGAACGCCGGGGAGCTGTTTTTT
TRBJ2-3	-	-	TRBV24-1	CATSDLPTRSSTDTQYF	TGTGCCACCAGTGATCTCCCGACTAGGTCTAGCACAGATACGCAGTATTTT
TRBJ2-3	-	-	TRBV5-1	CASSLGVQGNTQYF	TGCGCCAGCAGCTTGGGAGTTCAGGGGAATACGCAGTATTTT
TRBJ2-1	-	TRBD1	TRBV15	CATSLTGGFYNEQFF	TGTGCCACCAGCCTGACAGGGGGGTTCTACAATGAGCAGTTCTTC
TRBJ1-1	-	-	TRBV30	CAWSAGLNTEAFF	TGTGCCTGGAGTGCAGGTTTGAACACTGAAGCTTTCTTT
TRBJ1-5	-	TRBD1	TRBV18	CASSPDTGGRQPQHF	TGTGCCAGCTCACCAGACACAGGGGGCAGGCAGCCCCAGCATTTT
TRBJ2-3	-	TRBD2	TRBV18	CASSPGGDTQYF	TGTGCCAGCTCTCCGGGGGGGGATACGCAGTATTTT
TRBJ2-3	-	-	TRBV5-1	CASTEQGVDTQYF	TGCGCCAGCACCGAGCAGGGAGTAGATACGCAGTATTTT
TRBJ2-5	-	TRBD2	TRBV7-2	CASSSLAGVVETQYF	TGTGCCAGCAGCTCCCTAGCGGGGGTGGTGGAGACCCAGTACTTC